This TCR beta chain was identified in a study of immune heterogeneity within non-small cell lung tumors. Overall study: There were several squamous cell carcinomas, around ten non-squamous carcinomas and 1 tumor not otherwise specified.

CDR3 of TCR beta was amplified by multiplex PCR that used 32 V and 13 J primers. One entry per CDR3 protein results from TCRdb running MiXCR on the multiplex PCR reads. The table has 20,000 to 25,000 distinct CDR3 sequences, approximately 26% seen once. At about 600 ng per sample, bulk tumor genomic DNA provided the template. Doctors removed several biopsies from each primary tumor during surgery, keeping them far apart. Curative operations were performed on patients who had untreated, newly diagnosed non-small cell lung cancer. Note on this clonotype: Its antigen is not identified.

There are 17 residues in the CDR3. CDR1 SGHNT and CDR2 YENEEA come from the germline V gene. The V gene end was trimmed by 5 bases and the J gene end by 1 base; junction bases not matched to a gene: 11. Findings of the study overall: Recurrence of identical dominant CDR3 beta clonotypes was observed across tumor sites within a patient, alongside site-unique high-frequency clones.

The rearrangement links TRBV11-3 to TRBJ2-1, with 7 bases matching TRBD2. This receptor was obtained from a middle-aged man with non-small cell lung cancer. Sequencing input: lung tumor tissue. The CDR3 is CASSPSRGSRSYNEQFF. The CDR3, as DNA: TGTGCCAGCAGCCCCAGCCGCGGGAGTCGGTCCTACAATGAGCAGTTCTTC. Using reference TRBV11-3 and TRBJ2-1 for the parts outside the CDR3, the full variable domain is EAGVVQSPRYKIIEKKQPVAFWCNPISGHNTLYWYLQNLGQGPELLIRYENEEAVDDSQLPKDRFSAERLKGVDSTLKIQPAELGDSAVYLCASSPSRGSRSYNEQFFGPGTRLTVL.